This entry is about one T cell receptor (beta chain). Its binding antigen is unknown. No much larger clonotype is one base removed from it; base qualities were not supplied. This specimen comes from a study of T cell responses to AZD1222 COVID-19 vaccine (dated by TCRdb to about 2021). About the full investigation: TCR sequencing was performed for 230 to 250 trial participants, of whom around 200 were given two doses of AZD1222 and roughly 25 were given two doses of MenACWY control vaccine. Trial participants were enrolled by age into 18-55, 56-69 and 70-plus year subgroups, with around 150, 28 and 57 TCR-sequenced participants respectively.

The germline V gene encodes CDR1 KGHSH and CDR2 LQKENI. The CDR3 starts with the cysteine, ends with the phenylalanine, and has 19 residues. Only the CDR3 DNA stays, 57 bases, in frame from base 1. V ends up 1 base short and J 6 bases short, with an unmatched junction base count of 14. The CDR3 regions of human TCRbeta chains were analyzed by immunosequencing. The published analysis was carried out like this. Repertoire TCRs were matched against a reference library of SARS-CoV-2-specific TCRs generated with the MIRA antigen-specificity platform. Breadth meant the fraction of unique TCRs that were SARS-CoV-2-associated, whereas depth meant the fraction of total T cells that were SARS-CoV-2-associated. Using the MIRA data, each spike-specific TCR was assigned both to the spike region to which the TCR was reactive and to a CD4 or CD8 class. Log10-transformed breadth and depth values were compared by one-way ANOVA with Sidak's multiple comparisons tests. The clones in this table, taken by TCRdb from immuneACCESS, are in-frame only. Not every clone is retained; where verified, under half of the shortfall comes from an unresolved V gene, and the cause of the rest is unknown. The V and J calls and clone size were taken over from that table, and D and trimming were inferred from the DNA. For this sample there are 180,000 or so clones; 88% appear just once. Clones ranked in the top ten supply 20% to 30% of the sample.

This specimen's time point label, per the study, means: about 28 days (+/-7) after the second vaccine dose. AZD1222 recipients given second doses at about 4 weeks or at about 12 weeks were pooled, since spike-specific TCR depth and breadth were not found to differ between the two schedules. Samples from vaccinated people were obtained from the UK trials COV001 and COV002, which included a single-blind randomized controlled phase 2/3 trial of AZD1222 (ChAdOx1 nCoV-19) in healthy adults. Trial participant PBMC samples were collected at day 0 and day 28 after the second dose for TCRbeta chain sequencing. Study-wide conclusions, independent of this receptor: After two AZD1222 doses, both the breadth and the depth of spike-specific TCRs were significantly higher than at day 0 and than in MenACWY recipients. Because no day 14 peak-response samples were available, the repertoires could be characterized only after the peak T cell response. Reportedly, close to half of the unique spike-specific TCRs recognized epitopes lying outside the regions that are mutated in the B.1.351 and B.1.1.7 variants. Conclusions about previously exposed vaccinees are limited because only six or seven AZD1222 recipients were SARS-CoV-2 seropositive at baseline. In the small 56-69-year group, the increase in depth fell short of significance, most likely because of low power. Participants were mostly white British and included more females than males, and it was suggested by the authors that clonal diversity may have been underestimated. Vaccine-associated CD4 TCRs spanned the whole spike protein, with dominant responses in regions 160-218 and 743-854.

This receptor was identified in an adult who received the AZD1222 COVID-19 vaccine. The sequenced sample was peripheral blood, obtained 28 days after the second AZD1222 dose. This receptor chain uses TRBV18 and TRBJ2-2; 10 bases in between match TRBD1. The CDR3 region has the sequence CASSPLPGQGPLGAGELFF. The nucleotides are TGTGCCAGCTCACCACTACCGGGACAGGGGCCGCTCGGCGCCGGGGAGCTGTTTTTT.